The 27 T cell receptor beta chains below come from one sample, sequenced in a study of T cells in Graves' hyperthyroidism and ophthalmopathy (dated by TCRdb to the late 2010s). Library method: multiplex PCR. This sample was sequenced with an Illumina HiSeq 2000. The TCR beta CDR3 regions were amplified from the RNA transcripts. The TCR CDR3 was subjected to a first round of RT-PCR using the HTBI primer set and the Qiagen OneStep RT-PCR kit. TCRdb reprocessing: public reads trimmed at Q25 with fastp, clones called with MiXCR, in-frame beta chains kept. Every CDR3 protein is listed once, alongside the most common genes and DNA of its rows. This sample comprises under 300,000 distinct CDR3 sequences, around a quarter of them detected only once. About a quarter of the sample belongs to the ten largest clones. Sequencing was done on a sample of blood. The receptors stem from a man aged 40-55 years with Graves' hyperthyroidism that later progressed to Graves' ophthalmopathy.

V usage is TRBV29-1 and J usage is TRBJ2-4; a possible D gene is TRBD2 (5 bases). Trimming left V 4 bases short and J 7 bases short, with 14 bases between. CDR1 is SQVTM and CDR2 is ANQGSEA in the germline V gene. This CDR3 has 13 residues. In DNA, the CDR3 is TGCAGCGTTGGTCTAGCCCGCGGGAACATTCAGTACTTC. It specifies CSVGLARGNIQYF.

This clonotype was recorded many times. The chain uses TRBV7-2 and TRBJ1-2, with 7 bases fitting TRBD1. The CDR3 sequence is 14 residues long. Germline CDR1 reads SGHTA; CDR2 reads FQGNSA. J gave up 2 bases and V 4 bases, and 4 bases lay outside the gene matches. The CDR3 region is CASSWDRLNYGYTF. The CDR3 region has the DNA TGTGCCAGCAGCTGGGACAGACTCAACTATGGCTACACCTTC.

J is TRBJ2-7 and V is TRBV11-2; 9 bases line up with TRBD2. With 5 bases clipped from V and 5 bases from J, the junction kept 7 bases outside the gene matches. This CDR3 region has 14 residues. From germline, CDR1 is SGHAT and CDR2 FQNNGV. The CDR3 loop reads CASSPGIAGDEQYF. CDR3 sequence (DNA): TGTGCCAGCAGCCCCGGGATAGCGGGAGACGAGCAGTACTTC.

There are many counts of this clonotype. V gene TRBV29-1 combines with J gene TRBJ2-7; D is perhaps TRBD1 (5 bases). The ends were cut back, 5 bases at V and 0 bases at J, with 11 bases in the middle. Germline loops: CDR1 SQVTM, CDR2 ANQGSEA. The CDR3 contains 13 residues. CDR3 in amino acids: CSVLGASSYEQYF. The CDR3 coding sequence is TGCAGCGTTTTAGGGGCGAGCTCCTACGAGCAGTACTTC.

This clonotype appeared many times. V gene TRBV28 combines with J gene TRBJ1-2; TRBD1 agrees at 7 bases. The CDR3 totals 13 residues. The germline CDR1 and CDR2 sequences are MDHEN and SYDVKM. V shed 6 bases, J shed 6 bases, and the junction held 7 bases outside the gene matches. The CDR3: CASRLPGQNGYTF. The CDR3 DNA sequence: TGTGCCAGCAGACTCCCGGGACAGAATGGCTACACCTTC.

This clonotype has a handful of counts. This chain links TRBV28 with TRBJ1-5; the D is unclear. The CDR3 is 13 amino acids. Germline V gene sequence: CDR1 MDHEN, CDR2 SYDVKM. Trimming left V 4 bases short and J 4 bases short, with 8 bases between. In nucleotides, the CDR3 is TGTGCCAGCAGTTATCGGGAAAATCAGCCCCAGCATTTT. It is translated as CASSYRENQPQHF.

This clonotype was counted at least ten times. The chain employs TRBV20-1 and TRBJ2-4; 9 nucleotides match TRBD2. The CDR3 has 13 amino acids. J lost 9 bases, V lost 0 bases, and 3 bases had no gene match. CDR1 and CDR2 (germline): DFQATT, SNEGSKA (reference sequence). DNA for the CDR3: TGCAGTGCTAGAGAAGCGGGAGGAGGCATTCAGTACTTC. Protein product: CSAREAGGGIQYF.

J is TRBJ2-7 and V is TRBV20-1, with D perhaps matching TRBD1 (5 bases). Trimming left V 6 bases short and J 2 bases short, with 14 bases between. Per germline, CDR1 DFQATT and CDR2 SNEGSKA (reference sequence). CDR3 length: 13 amino acids. For the CDR3, the DNA is TGCAGTGCCTCACAGGCGGTTGCCTACGAGCAGTACTTC. Protein: CSASQAVAYEQYF.

The sample holds many counts of this clonotype. The V call is TRBV29-1, the J call TRBJ2-5; 8 nucleotides agree with TRBD2. The germline V gene has CDR1 SQVTM and CDR2 ANQGSEA. V shed 3 bases, J shed 2 bases, and the junction held 8 bases outside the gene matches. The CDR3 has 15 amino acids. CDR3 DNA: TGCAGCGTTGAGTTCGGGAGGGATATGCAAGAGACCCAGTACTTC. It codes for CSVEFGRDMQETQYF. The complete variable domain, with remaining parts taken from reference TRBV29-1 and TRBJ2-5, reads SAVISQKPSRDICQRGTSLTIQCQVDSQVTMMFWYRQQPGQSLTLIATANQGSEATYESGFVIDKFPISRPNLTFSTLTVSNMSPEDSSIYLCSVEFGRDMQETQYFGPGTRLLVL.

This clonotype was found many times. This chain connects TRBV5-1 to TRBJ2-2, with D perhaps matching TRBD1 or TRBD2 (6 bases each). Between the trimmed V and J ends, which lost 4 bases and 6 bases, there was a span of 13 bases. CDR3 size: 14 residues. Germline V CDR1 and CDR2: SGHRS, YFSETQ. The CDR3 DNA follows: TGCGCCAGCAGCGGAAGGGGGGTCGCCGGGGAGCTGTTTTTT. Protein: CASSGRGVAGELFF.

This clonotype was detected many times. This chain joins TRBV27 and TRBJ2-5, with 9 bases identical to TRBD1. The CDR3 extends over 16 amino acids. Germline V gene sequence: CDR1 MNHEY, CDR2 SMNVEV (reference sequence). V dropped 4 bases and J dropped 4; count of bases not matched to a gene: 10. The CDR3 here is CASSSIGDRDRETQYF. CDR3 coding DNA: TGTGCCAGCAGTTCCATCGGGGACAGGGACAGAGAGACCCAGTACTTC.

This chain uses TRBV6-1 with TRBJ2-5; the match to TRBD2 covers 9 bases. Germline V gene lookup returns CDR1 MNHNS and CDR2 SASEGT. The CDR3 consists of 14 residues. With 7 bases clipped from V and 5 bases from J, the junction kept 8 bases outside the gene matches. The CDR3 bases are TGTGCCAGCAATCTAGCGGGATCATGGGAGACCCAGTACTTC. Amino acid sequence: CASNLAGSWETQYF.

Many counts were recorded for this clonotype. The chain combines TRBV4-2 with TRBJ2-4, with 8 bases matching TRBD2. Per the germline V gene, CDR1 is LGHNA and CDR2 is YNFKEQ. The CDR3 covers 15 residues. J gave up 5 bases and V 4 bases, and 7 bases lay outside the gene matches. In DNA, the CDR3 is TGTGCCAGCAGCCGCGCCATGACTAGCGAAAACATTCAGTACTTC. The encoded protein is CASSRAMTSENIQYF.

The table lists this clonotype with many counts. J is TRBJ1-2 and V is TRBV12-3 or TRBV12-4, with TRBD1 matching over 8 bases. The CDR3 has 18 amino acids. The trim removed 5 bases at V and 1 base at J, leaving 15 bases unmatched. The CDR3 region has the DNA TGTGCCAGCAGTAGGCCCGACAGGGGACGGAAACATAACTATGGCTACACCTTC. This translates into CASSRPDRGRKHNYGYTF.

The V gene is TRBV6-2 or TRBV6-3, the J gene TRBJ2-5, with D unclear. Germline lookup yields CDR1 MNHEY and CDR2 SVGEGT. This CDR3 has 15 amino acids. Trimming pared 1 base from V and 6 bases from J, leaving 15 bases between. CDR3 DNA: TGTGCCAGCAGTTACTTGGATTCCGTCCTGAAGACCCAGTACTTC. This codes for CASSYLDSVLKTQYF.

In its sample, this clonotype was seen many times. V and J are TRBV6-5 and TRBJ2-4, with D unclear. Trimming removed 0 bases at V and 0 bases at J, with 6 bases between. The length of the CDR3 is 15 residues. CDR1 and CDR2 from the germline V gene are MNHEY and SVGAGI. CDR3 protein: CASSYSTLAKNIQYF. The CDR3 nucleotides are TGTGCCAGCAGTTACTCGACATTAGCCAAAAACATTCAGTACTTC.

In this sample, this clonotype turned up many times. The V call is TRBV28, the J call TRBJ2-7; 8 nucleotides agree with TRBD1. The CDR3 spans 15 residues. J gave up 0 bases and V 7 bases, and 8 bases lay outside the gene matches. Germline V gives CDR1 MDHEN, CDR2 SYDVKM. CDR3 sequence (DNA): TGTGCCAGCAACCCAACAGGGGGATTCTCCTACGAGCAGTACTTC. This sequence encodes CASNPTGGFSYEQYF.

This clonotype came up many times. The CDR3 bases are TGTGCCAGCAGTTTTAGGGGGGACAGGGTGCAAGAGACCCAGTACTTC. Encoded protein: CASSFRGDRVQETQYF. The chain has TRBV12-3 or TRBV12-4 and TRBJ2-5, with TRBD1 matching 9 bases. V was clipped by 3 bases and J by 2 bases; unmatched bases: 7. The CDR3 has 16 amino acids.

The rearrangement joins TRBV20-1 to TRBJ1-3, with 8 bases lining up with TRBD1. There are 13 residues in the CDR3. J was trimmed by 4 bases and V by 6 bases; bases with no gene match: 5. CDR1 and CDR2 from the germline V gene are DFQATT and SNEGSKA (reference sequence). The CDR3: CSAPDRVGNTIYF. The CDR3 region has the DNA TGCAGTGCCCCGGACAGGGTCGGAAACACCATATATTTT.

This clonotype appeared a few times. The chain uses TRBV30 and TRBJ2-7; 8 positions match TRBD1. Germline V gene data show CDR1 as GTSNPN and CDR2 as SVGIG (reference sequence). J lost 3 bases, V lost 3 bases, and 7 bases had no gene match. The CDR3 has 14 residues. The CDR3 DNA is TGTGCCTGGAGGTTAGGGACAGGAGTCTACGAGCAGTACTTC. Its translation is CAWRLGTGVYEQYF. Full variable domain (outside the CDR3, taken from reference TRBV30 and TRBJ2-7): SQTIHQWPATLVQPVGSPLSLECTVEGTSNPNLYWYRQAAGRGLQLLFYSVGIGQISSEVPQNLSASRPQDRQFILSSKKLLLSDSGFYLCAWRLGTGVYEQYFGPGTRLTVT.

This clonotype was seen repeatedly, ten times or more. This sequence joins TRBV30 and TRBJ1-1; D perhaps matches TRBD1 (5 bases). V lost 0 bases and J lost 5, with 13 bases in between. This CDR3 is built from 14 residues. CDR1 GTSNPN and CDR2 SVGIG come from the germline V gene (reference sequence). The CDR3 nucleotides read TGTGCCTGGAGTGTACAAGGGGTAGAGACTGAAGCTTTCTTT. This sequence encodes CAWSVQGVETEAFF.

The chain links TRBV24-1 to TRBJ1-5; perhaps TRBD1 as D (5 bases). The CDR3 is 10 amino acids. Trimming cost V 12 bases and J 10 bases, with 12 bases left between them. Per germline, CDR1 KGHDR and CDR2 SFDVKD. CDR3 sequence: CAPGGGPQHF. DNA for the CDR3: TGTGCCCCCGGCGGGGGACCCCAGCATTTT.

The chain has TRBV18 and TRBJ1-2; the D is unclear. Germline V gene lookup returns CDR1 KGHSH and CDR2 LQKENI. V lost 3 bases to trimming and J lost 3 bases, with 14 bases between them. The CDR3 has 15 amino acids. CDR3 sequence: CASSPLREVDYGYTF. The DNA for the CDR3 is TGTGCCAGCTCACCCCTCCGGGAGGTCGACTATGGCTACACCTTC.

V is TRBV28 and J is TRBJ1-1; D possibly corresponds to TRBD1 (5 bases). This CDR3 comprises 13 residues. Per the germline V gene, CDR1 is MDHEN and CDR2 is SYDVKM. The ends were cut back, 7 bases at V and 10 bases at J, with 19 bases in the middle. For the CDR3, the DNA is TGTGCCAGCACCTATCAACCAGGGCCCCCAGCTTTCTTT. Translation: CASTYQPGPPAFF. Based on the CDR3 plus reference TRBV28 and TRBJ1-1, the full variable domain is DVKVTQSSRYLVKRTGEKVFLECVQDMDHENMFWYRQDPGLGLRLIYFSYDVKMKEKGDIPEGYSVSREKKERFSLILESASTNQTSMYLCASTYQPGPPAFFGQGTRLTVV.

In this sample, this clonotype turned up many times. V gene TRBV20-1 combines with J gene TRBJ2-5; tentative D call: TRBD2 (6 bases). V was trimmed by 3 bases and J by 1 base, leaving 12 bases between them. The CDR3 spans 14 residues. Germline loops: CDR1 DFQATT, CDR2 SNEGSKA (reference sequence). CDR3 in DNA: TGCAGTGCTAGGGGGGGTCCATTCCAAGAGACCCAGTACTTC. This encodes CSARGGPFQETQYF.

J is TRBJ1-2 and V is TRBV6-1; 10 bases line up with TRBD1. Trimming took 10 bases from V and 8 from J; bases not matched to a gene: 7. CDR3 size: 12 residues. CDR1 and CDR2 from the germline V gene are MNHNS and SASEGT. The CDR3 loop is CANFGTGDGYTF. The CDR3 DNA follows: TGTGCCAACTTCGGGACAGGGGACGGCTACACCTTC.

This clonotype showed up many times. The V gene is TRBV30, the J gene TRBJ2-2, with D possibly TRBD1 on 5 matching bases. Trimming stripped 2 bases from V and 8 bases from J, with 21 bases between. The CDR3 has 16 residues. The germline V gene has CDR1 GTSNPN and CDR2 SVGIG (reference sequence). CDR3 nucleotides: TGTGCCTGGAGTCGACAGTTAACACGGCTTTGGGGGGAGCTGTTTTTT. It translates to CAWSRQLTRLWGELFF.